This entry lists 25 T cell receptor beta chains sequenced from one sample in a study of T cell responses to AZD1222 COVID-19 vaccine (dated by TCRdb to about 2021). The time point label for this specimen denotes: about 28 days (+/-7) after the second vaccine dose. Libraries were built with the immunoSEQ multiplex PCR assay. Not all clones reach the TCRdb copy of this immuneACCESS table, which keeps in-frame sequences only. Checked studies attribute under half of the gap to unresolved V genes and leave the rest unexplained. For this sample there are around 100,000 clones; 87% appear just once. The leading ten clones occupy under 2.5% of the sample. The sequencing here drew on peripheral blood, taken 28 days after the second AZD1222 dose. Receptors originate from an adult who received the AZD1222 COVID-19 vaccine.

This chain uses TRBV9 with TRBJ1-5; D remains ambiguous. This CDR3 is built from 13 residues. Trimming stripped 1 base from V and 5 bases from J, with 7 bases between. Germline CDR1 SGDLS, CDR2 YYNGEE. The CDR3 region is CASSVNGYQPQHF. DNA of the CDR3: TGTGCCAGCAGCGTAAACGGCTATCAGCCCCAGCATTTT.

The chain couples TRBV7-3 to TRBJ2-1; D is possibly TRBD2 (5 bases). This CDR3 has 15 amino acids. V gave up 4 bases and J gave up 4 bases, with 14 bases separating them. CDR1 SGHTA and CDR2 FQGTGA come from the germline V gene. The DNA of the CDR3 is TGTGCCAGCAGCTCCCTCCCGGGGTCGTACAATGAGCAGTTCTTC. It codes for CASSSLPGSYNEQFF. The whole variable domain, remainder taken from reference TRBV7-3 and TRBJ2-1, is GAGVSQTPSNKVTEKGKYVELRCDPISGHTALYWYRQSLGQGPEFLIYFQGTGAADDSGLPNDRFFAVRPEGSVSTLKIQRTERGDSAVYLCASSSLPGSYNEQFFGPGTRLTVL.

The V call is TRBV19, the J call TRBJ1-4; possible D gene TRBD1, 5 bases. Germline V gene data show CDR1 as LNHDA and CDR2 as SQIVND (reference sequence). V dropped 6 bases and J dropped 3 bases, with 11 bases sitting between them. The CDR3 contains 14 residues. The CDR3 DNA sequence: TGTGCCAGTAGCGACAGCATGGCTAATGAAAAACTGTTTTTT. It translates to CASSDSMANEKLFF.

This clone was picked up one time. This chain links TRBV7-2 with TRBJ2-7, with D perhaps matching TRBD2 (6 bases). Between the trimmed V and J ends, which lost 4 bases and 7 bases, there was a span of 11 bases. The CDR3 length is 12 residues. Germline CDR1 and CDR2: SGHTA and FQGNSA. The CDR3 loop reads CASSSYGGEQYF. The CDR3 DNA reads as TGTGCCAGCAGCTCCTACGGAGGGGAGCAGTACTTC.

The rearrangement uses TRBV30 and TRBJ2-7, with D hard to call. Germline V gene sequence: CDR1 GTSNPN, CDR2 SVGIG (reference sequence). This CDR3 has 14 amino acids. Trimming left V 3 bases short and J 5 bases short, with 17 bases between. CDR3 DNA sequence: TGTGCCTGGAGGTTATCCGGCTCGGGTGACGAGCAGTACTTC. Protein product: CAWRLSGSGDEQYF.

In DNA, the CDR3 is TGTGCCAGCAGTCTCGAGGAGAAGGGCTATGGCTACACCTTC. This encodes CASSLEEKGYGYTF. The chain uses TRBV6-5 and TRBJ1-2; the D is unclear. The CDR3 consists of 14 residues. Trimming took 5 bases from V and 4 from J, leaving 14 bases between them. Germline V lookup: CDR1 MNHEY, CDR2 SVGAGI.

V gene TRBV4-1 combines with J gene TRBJ2-3; D is perhaps TRBD2 (6 bases). The V gene lost 2 bases and the J gene lost 0 bases, with 24 bases spanning the gap. From germline, CDR1 is MGHRA and CDR2 YSYEKL. CDR3 size: 20 residues. The CDR3 loop reads CASSQFVPSDGYASTDTQYF. DNA for the CDR3: TGCGCCAGCAGCCAATTTGTGCCTAGCGACGGATATGCTAGCACAGATACGCAGTATTTT.

The gene calls are TRBV27 and TRBJ1-2, with a possible D match to TRBD1 (5 bases). The germline V and J ends were trimmed by 5 bases and 0 bases, with 13 bases remaining between them. CDR1 is MNHEY and CDR2 is SMNVEV in the germline V gene (reference sequence). This CDR3 spans 15 amino acids. The CDR3 coding sequence is TGTGCCAGCAGTCGCGCCGGGGGGACTAACTATGGCTACACCTTC. Amino acid sequence: CASSRAGGTNYGYTF.

The chain links TRBV27 to TRBJ2-5; D is undetermined. The germline V and J ends were trimmed by 5 bases and 4 bases, with 8 bases remaining between them. Per germline, CDR1 MNHEY and CDR2 SMNVEV (reference sequence). The CDR3 totals 12 residues. CDR3 protein: CASSLVGETQYF. For the CDR3, the DNA is TGTGCCAGCAGTCTCGTGGGAGAGACCCAGTACTTC.

The V call is TRBV7-2, the J call TRBJ1-1; the D gene is possibly TRBD1 (6 bases). This CDR3 has 13 residues. V gave up 5 bases and J gave up 1 base, with 8 bases separating them. The germline CDR1 and CDR2 sequences are SGHTA and FQGNSA. The CDR3 here is CASSKTGNTEAFF. CDR3 nucleotides: TGTGCCAGCAGCAAGACAGGGAACACTGAAGCTTTCTTT.

V is TRBV14 and J is TRBJ2-3; 9 bases are a match to TRBD1. CDR1 and CDR2 (germline): SGHDN, FVKESK. V lost 3 bases, J lost 4 bases, and 11 bases stayed unmatched. The CDR3 sequence is 17 residues long. DNA for the CDR3: TGTGCCAGCAGCCATCCAATCGGACAGGGGAAGGCAGATACGCAGTATTTT. It codes for CASSHPIGQGKADTQYF.

The chain carries TRBV7-2 and TRBJ1-2, with 7 bases that match TRBD1. Germline CDR1 SGHTA, CDR2 FQGNSA. Losses at the gene ends were 0 bases for V and 6 bases for J; bases not matched to a gene: 7. The CDR3 is made up of 15 amino acids. The CDR3 here is CASSLAATGRDGYTF. CDR3 in DNA: TGTGCCAGCAGCTTAGCAGCGACAGGGAGAGATGGCTACACCTTC.

This rearrangement joins TRBV11-2 to TRBJ2-6, with D tentatively TRBD2 (7 bases). Trimming shortened V by 10 bases and J by 0 bases, and 16 bases separated the two germline ends. This CDR3 has 16 residues. From germline, CDR1 is SGHAT and CDR2 FQNNGV. The CDR3 loop is CAIGGVKASGANVLTF. Here the CDR3 DNA reads TGTGCCATAGGGGGGGTGAAGGCCTCTGGGGCCAACGTCCTGACTTTC.

The CDR3 DNA is TGCGCCAGCTCTTCATACGGGAGTGTATACGAGCAGTACTTC. Amino acid sequence: CASSSYGSVYEQYF. The chain joins TRBV5-1 to TRBJ2-7; D perhaps matches TRBD2 (6 bases). V was pared by 7 bases and J by 4 bases, with 18 bases between. This CDR3 contains 14 residues. Germline V gene sequence: CDR1 SGHRS, CDR2 YFSETQ.

The chain carries TRBV28 and TRBJ1-1; tentatively, D is TRBD1 (5 bases). The V end lost 5 bases, the J end lost 5 bases, and 15 bases lay between the germline ends. Germline CDR1 MDHEN, CDR2 SYDVKM. The CDR3 runs 14 residues. CDR3: CASSIDIEGTEAFF. CDR3 DNA: TGTGCCAGCAGTATTGATATAGAGGGGACTGAAGCTTTCTTT.

The rearrangement joins TRBV28 to TRBJ1-1, with a possible D match to TRBD1 (5 bases). The CDR3 covers 15 residues. The V and J ends lost 4 bases and 0 bases respectively, with 12 bases between them. The germline gives CDR1 MDHEN, CDR2 SYDVKM. The CDR3 loop is CASSSLGGMNTEAFF. The CDR3, as DNA: TGTGCCAGCAGTTCCCTGGGGGGGATGAACACTGAAGCTTTCTTT.

The chain carries TRBV2 and TRBJ1-6; D remains ambiguous. The V end lost 3 bases, the J end lost 10 bases, and 10 bases lay between the germline ends. Germline V gene sequence: CDR1 SNHLY, CDR2 FYNNEI. This CDR3 has 13 residues. CDR3: CASSDLESSPLHF. CDR3 coding DNA: TGTGCCAGCAGTGATTTGGAGAGCTCACCCCTCCACTTT.

This chain joins TRBV27 and TRBJ1-3; 9 nucleotides agree with TRBD1. The germline gives CDR1 MNHEY, CDR2 SMNVEV (reference sequence). The V gene end was trimmed by 6 bases and the J gene end by 4 bases; junction bases not matched to a gene: 7. The CDR3 totals 15 residues. CDR3 coding DNA: TGTGCCAGCAGCCCGACAGGGGGTAGAGGAAACACCATATATTTT. This sequence encodes CASSPTGGRGNTIYF.

This clone occurred once. This chain uses TRBV3-1 (or the pseudogene TRBV3-2) with TRBJ2-3; D uncertain. Germline V lookup: CDR1 LGHDT, CDR2 YNNKEL (reference sequence). The CDR3 length is 15 residues. The ends were cut back, 4 bases at V and 5 bases at J, with 16 bases in the middle. Here the CDR3 DNA reads TGTGCCAGCAGCCGCTCCATCAGTTTAAGAGATACGCAGTATTTT. This gives the protein CASSRSISLRDTQYF.

This clone showed up just once. J is TRBJ2-1 and V is TRBV5-5, with TRBD2 identical over 10 bases. The germline gives CDR1 SGHKS, CDR2 YYEKEE (reference sequence). V shed 0 bases and J 4 bases; nucleotides not matched to a gene: 4. The CDR3 has 16 amino acids. In DNA, the CDR3 is TGTGCCAGCAGCTTGGTGGGGACTAGCGTATACAATGAGCAGTTCTTC. Its protein is CASSLVGTSVYNEQFF.

The V and J genes are TRBV18 and TRBJ2-1; D possibly corresponds to TRBD1 (7 bases). V was trimmed by 2 bases and J by 9 bases, leaving 14 bases between them. The CDR3 spans 14 residues. Germline V CDR1 and CDR2: KGHSH, LQKENI. The CDR3 nucleotides read TGTGCCAGCTCACCAATCAAGCAGGGGGGTGAGCAGTTCTTC. Protein: CASSPIKQGGEQFF.

This rearrangement joins TRBV4-3 to TRBJ1-4; tentative D call: TRBD1 (6 bases). This CDR3 spans 16 amino acids. V gave up 4 bases and J gave up 5 bases, with 17 bases separating them. CDR1 is LGHNA, CDR2 YSLEER, per germline. CDR3 amino acids: CASSREPGAGNEKLFF. CDR3 bases: TGCGCCAGCAGCCGAGAGCCAGGGGCGGGAAATGAAAAACTGTTTTTT.

The rearrangement links TRBV2 to TRBJ1-2, with a tentative D call TRBD1 (6 bases). Looked up from germline, CDR1 is SNHLY and CDR2 is FYNNEI. The V end lost 5 bases, the J end lost 5 bases, and 12 bases lay between the germline ends. The CDR3 covers 13 residues. For the CDR3, the DNA is TGTGCCAGCAGTTCGGGACATTCTTATGGCTACACCTTC. As protein: CASSSGHSYGYTF.

The genes are TRBV9 and TRBJ2-3, with TRBD2 identical over 8 bases. This CDR3 region has 17 residues. Germline V gene sequence: CDR1 SGDLS, CDR2 YYNGEE. V lost 0 bases and J lost 4; bases outside the gene matches: 10. DNA of the CDR3: TGTGCCAGCAGCGTAGAGGGTAGCGGGACTCCGTCAGATACGCAGTATTTT. Encoded protein: CASSVEGSGTPSDTQYF. Looking up the rest from reference TRBV9 and TRBJ2-3 gives the full variable domain: DSGVTQTPKHLITATGQRVTLRCSPRSGDLSVYWYQQSLDQGLQFLIQYYNGEERAKGNILERFSAQQFPDLHSELNLSSLELGDSALYFCASSVEGSGTPSDTQYFGPGTRLTVL.

The rearrangement uses TRBV7-9 and TRBJ2-5; TRBD1 matches 9 bases. Germline CDR1 is SEHNR and CDR2 is FQNEAQ (reference sequence). V gave up 1 base and J gave up 4 bases; unmatched junction bases: 4. The CDR3 spans 15 residues. The CDR3 is CASSLGDRDGETQYF. The CDR3, as DNA: TGTGCCAGCAGCTTAGGGGACAGGGATGGAGAGACCCAGTACTTC.